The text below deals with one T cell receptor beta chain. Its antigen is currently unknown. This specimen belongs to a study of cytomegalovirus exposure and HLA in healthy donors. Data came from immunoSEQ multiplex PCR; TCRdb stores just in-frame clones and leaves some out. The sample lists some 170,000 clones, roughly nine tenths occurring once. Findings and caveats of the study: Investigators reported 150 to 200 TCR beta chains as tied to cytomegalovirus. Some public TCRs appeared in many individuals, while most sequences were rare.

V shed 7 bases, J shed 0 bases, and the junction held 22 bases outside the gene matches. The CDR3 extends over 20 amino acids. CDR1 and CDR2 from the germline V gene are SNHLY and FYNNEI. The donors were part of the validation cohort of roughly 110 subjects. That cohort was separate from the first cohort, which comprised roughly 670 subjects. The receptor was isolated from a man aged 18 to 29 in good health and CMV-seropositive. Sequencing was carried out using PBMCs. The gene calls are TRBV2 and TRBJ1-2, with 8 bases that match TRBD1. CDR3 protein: CASISQGAPDDLLANYGYTF. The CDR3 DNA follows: TGTGCCAGCATATCCCAGGGGGCACCCGACGACTTGCTAGCTAACTATGGCTACACCTTC. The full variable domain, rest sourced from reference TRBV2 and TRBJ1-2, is EPEVTQTPSHQVTQMGQEVILRCVPISNHLYFYWYRQILGQKVEFLVSFYNNEISEKSEIFDDQFSVERPDGSNFTLKIRSTKLEDSAMYFCASISQGAPDDLLANYGYTFGSGTRLTVV.